The present T cell receptor beta chain was sequenced within a study of cytomegalovirus exposure and HLA in healthy donors. Trimming left V 0 bases short and J 4 bases short, with 19 bases between. The V gene's germline CDR1 is SGDLS and CDR2 YYNGEE. The CDR3 sequence is 18 residues long. PCR employed 60 Vbeta and 13 Jbeta primers. As processed by the authors: A later analysis counted tens of millions of unique TCR beta chains, around 12 million shared. Some clones are missing from TCRdb's copy, which holds only in-frame ones; the method was immunoSEQ multiplex PCR. The V and J calls and clone size are taken from that table; D and trimming were inferred from the DNA. Of tens of thousands of clones in the sample, less than 85% were seen once.

The clonotype comes from an older woman in good health and CMV-seropositive. The sample taken for sequencing was PBMCs. V usage is TRBV9 and J usage is TRBJ2-2; a possible D gene is TRBD2 (7 bases). CDR3 bases: TGTGCCAGCAGCGTAGGTGTGGGGGGGGCCGGGATCACCGGGGAGCTGTTTTTT. Translated: CASSVGVGGAGITGELFF.